This T cell receptor beta chain emerged from a study of blood T cell repertoires in COVID-19. Study as a whole: PBMCs, B-cell-depleted T cells, or T cells provided the cDNA or gDNA that made up the material.

Some clones are missing from TCRdb's copy, which holds only in-frame ones; the method was immunoSEQ multiplex PCR. The table includes some 150,000 clones, just over 85% detected once. This clone has only a few counts. V was pared by 6 bases and J by 9 bases, with 20 bases between. The germline CDR1 and CDR2 sequences are MDHEN and SYDVKM. The CDR3 runs to 14 residues. The chain employs TRBV28 and TRBJ1-1; the D is unclear. The sequencing input was peripheral blood. The source of this sequence is a woman aged 55-75 years with acute or convalescent COVID-19. CDR3 in DNA: TGTGCCAGCAGGGGGTGGGAGAGCTCCTCTAAAGCTTTCTTT. Translation: CASRGWESSSKAFF.